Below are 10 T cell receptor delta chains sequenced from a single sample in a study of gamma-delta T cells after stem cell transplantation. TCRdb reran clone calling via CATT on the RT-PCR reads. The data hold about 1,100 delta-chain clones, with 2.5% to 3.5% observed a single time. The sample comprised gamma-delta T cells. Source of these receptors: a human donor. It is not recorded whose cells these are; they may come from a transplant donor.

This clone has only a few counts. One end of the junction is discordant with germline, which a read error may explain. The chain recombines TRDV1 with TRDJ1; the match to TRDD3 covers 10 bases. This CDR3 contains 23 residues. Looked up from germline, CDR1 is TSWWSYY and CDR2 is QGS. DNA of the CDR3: TGTGCTCTTGGAGAACGGGGGTTCCTACGGGTGGAATACTGGGGGATTCGCACCGATAGACTCATCTTT. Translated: CALGERGFLRVEYWGIRTDRLIF.

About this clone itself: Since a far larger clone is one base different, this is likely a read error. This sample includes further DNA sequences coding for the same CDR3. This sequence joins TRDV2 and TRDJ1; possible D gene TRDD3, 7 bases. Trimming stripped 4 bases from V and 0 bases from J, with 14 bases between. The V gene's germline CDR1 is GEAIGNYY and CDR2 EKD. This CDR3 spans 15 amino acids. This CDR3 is CACDRGILHTDKLIF. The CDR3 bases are TGTGCCTGTGATAGGGGGATCCTACACACCGATAAACTCATCTTT.

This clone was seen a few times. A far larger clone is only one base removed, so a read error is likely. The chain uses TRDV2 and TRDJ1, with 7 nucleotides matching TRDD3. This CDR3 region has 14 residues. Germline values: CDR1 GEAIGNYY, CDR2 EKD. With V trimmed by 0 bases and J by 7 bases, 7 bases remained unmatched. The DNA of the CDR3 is TGTGCCTGTGACACCGTGGGGGACCCCGGTAAACTCATCTTT. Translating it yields CACDTVGDPGKLIF.

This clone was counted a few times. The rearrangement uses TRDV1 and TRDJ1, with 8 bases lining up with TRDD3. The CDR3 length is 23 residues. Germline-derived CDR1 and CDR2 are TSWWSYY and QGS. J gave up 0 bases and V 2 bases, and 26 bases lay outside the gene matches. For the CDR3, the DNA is TGTGCTCTTGGGGAAGACTACGCGTACTGGGGGGACAGGTTCCGCCAGTACACCGATAAACTCATCTTT. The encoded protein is CALGEDYAYWGDRFRQYTDKLIF.

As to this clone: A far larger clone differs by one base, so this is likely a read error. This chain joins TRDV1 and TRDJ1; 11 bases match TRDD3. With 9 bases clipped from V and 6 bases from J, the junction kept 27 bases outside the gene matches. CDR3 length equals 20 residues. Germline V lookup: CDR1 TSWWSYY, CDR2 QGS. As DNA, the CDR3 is TGTGCTCTCCGACCTTCCTTCACTACGTGGGGGATACGGTGGAAAAATAAACTCATCTTT. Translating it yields CALRPSFTTWGIRWKNKLIF.

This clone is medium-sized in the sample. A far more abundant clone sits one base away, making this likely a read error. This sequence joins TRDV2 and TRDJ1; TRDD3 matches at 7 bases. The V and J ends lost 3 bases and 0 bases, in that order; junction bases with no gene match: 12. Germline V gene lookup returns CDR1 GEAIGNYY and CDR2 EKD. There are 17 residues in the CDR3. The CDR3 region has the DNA TGTGCCTGTGACCTCGCCGAGGGGGATTCGTACACCGATAAACTCATCTTT. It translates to CACDLAEGDSYTDKLIF.

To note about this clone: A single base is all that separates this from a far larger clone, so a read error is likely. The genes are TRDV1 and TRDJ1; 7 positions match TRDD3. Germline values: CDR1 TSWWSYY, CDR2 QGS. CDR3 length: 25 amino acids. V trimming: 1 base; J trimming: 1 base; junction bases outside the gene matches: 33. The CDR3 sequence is CALGEPPPPTAEVLGPPPATDKLIF. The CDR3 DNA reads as TGTGCTCTTGGGGAACCCCCCCCTCCAACCGCAGAAGTACTGGGGCCCCCCCCGGCCACCGATAAACTCATCTTT.

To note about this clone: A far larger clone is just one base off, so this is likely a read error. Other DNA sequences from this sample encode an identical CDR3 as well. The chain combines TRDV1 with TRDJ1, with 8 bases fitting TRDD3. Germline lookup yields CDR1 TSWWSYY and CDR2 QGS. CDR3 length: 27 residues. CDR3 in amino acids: CALGELPSLWVLYWGDRFRQYTDKLIF. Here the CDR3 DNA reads TGTGCTCTTGGGGAACTCCCCTCGCTTTGGGTCCTCTACTGGGGGGACAGGTTCCGCCAGTACACCGATAAACTCATCTTC.

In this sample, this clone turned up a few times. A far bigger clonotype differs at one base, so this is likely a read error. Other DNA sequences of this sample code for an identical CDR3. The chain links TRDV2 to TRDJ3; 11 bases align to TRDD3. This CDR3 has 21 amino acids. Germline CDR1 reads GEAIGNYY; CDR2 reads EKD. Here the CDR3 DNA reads TGCGCCTGTGACACGACGTACTGGGGGATATTGGGGCCCTGGGACACCCGACAGATGTTTTTC. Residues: CACDTTYWGILGPWDTRQMFF.

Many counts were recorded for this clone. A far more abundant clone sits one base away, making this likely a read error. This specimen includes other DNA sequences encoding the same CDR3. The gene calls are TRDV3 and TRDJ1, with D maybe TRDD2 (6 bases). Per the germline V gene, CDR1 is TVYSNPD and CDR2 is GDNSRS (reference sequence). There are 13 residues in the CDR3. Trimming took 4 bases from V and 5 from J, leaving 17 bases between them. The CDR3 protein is CAYNPTSTDKLIF. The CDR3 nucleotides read TGTGCCTACAATCCTACGTCCACTGATAAACTCATCTTT.